This T cell receptor (beta chain) comes out of a study of T cells in Graves' hyperthyroidism and ophthalmopathy. About the study: Peripheral blood samples were taken at initial diagnosis, prior to any treatment. Findings and limits, study-wide: Most thyroid clonotypes expanded above 0.001 appeared in blood too.

RNA transcripts were the template for amplifying TCR beta CDR3 regions. HTBI primers were employed in a first-round RT-PCR of the TCR CDR3. TCRdb re-analysed the multiplex PCR reads in MiXCR, keeping a single row per CDR3 protein. The sample yields 250,000 to 300,000 distinct CDR3 sequences, roughly 15% seen once. This clonotype has a count of ten or more. The antigen is unknown. V lost 4 bases and J lost 6; bases outside the gene matches: 8. The CDR3 contains 15 residues. CDR1 and CDR2 (germline): SGHRS, YFSETQ. Lactation, pregnancy, other autoimmune disease or uncontrolled infection led to exclusion of patients.

The sample comprised blood. The source is a middle-aged woman with Graves' hyperthyroidism. The rearrangement joins TRBV5-1 to TRBJ2-7, with 12 bases identical to TRBD2. The CDR3 DNA sequence: TGCGCCAGCAGCGAAGGGACTAGCGGGTTTCGCGAGCAGTACTTC. It translates to CASSEGTSGFREQYF.